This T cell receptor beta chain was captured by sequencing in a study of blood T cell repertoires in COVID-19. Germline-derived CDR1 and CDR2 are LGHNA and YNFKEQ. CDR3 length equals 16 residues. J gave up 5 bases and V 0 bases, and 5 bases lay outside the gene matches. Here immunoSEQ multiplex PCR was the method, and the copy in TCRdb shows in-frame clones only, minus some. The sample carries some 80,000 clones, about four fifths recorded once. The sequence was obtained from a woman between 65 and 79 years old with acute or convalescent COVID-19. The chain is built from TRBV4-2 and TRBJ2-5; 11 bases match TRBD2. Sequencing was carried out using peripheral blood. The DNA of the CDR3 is TGTGCCAGCAGCCAAGAAATAACTAGCGGGAGCGAGACCCAGTACTTC. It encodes CASSQEITSGSETQYF.